This T cell receptor beta chain was sequenced in a study of OX40 agonist ivuxolimab in advanced cancers. Study-level information: Ivuxolimab, an agonist antibody against OX40 (CD134), was given to patients.

CDR1 and CDR2 from the germline V gene are MDHEN and SYDVKM. CDR3 length: 13 residues. The V gene lost 6 bases and the J gene lost 8 bases, with 11 bases spanning the gap. Study-wide findings and caveats: The investigators did not determine what antigen specificity the expanded peripheral T cells had.

About this clone: Its antigen remains unknown.

Repertoires were generated with immunoSEQ multiplex PCR, while TCRdb's copy carries only in-frame clones and drops some. The sample includes fewer than 80,000 clones, around four fifths of them seen just once. The rearrangement links TRBV28 to TRBJ1-6; D not resolved. The input for sequencing was CD4+ or CD8+ T cells sorted from blood, taken in a trial of the OX40 agonist ivuxolimab. The TCR originated in an adult with an advanced solid tumor such as melanoma, head and neck, liver or kidney cancer. The CDR3 loop is CASRRSRDSPLHF. DNA of the CDR3: TGTGCCAGCAGGAGAAGTAGAGATTCACCCCTCCACTTT.